The 11 T cell receptor beta chains listed next were all sequenced from one sample in a study of T-cell reconstitution after alpha-beta-depleted transplantation in children. Preparation of the TCRbeta library used unique molecular identifiers. TCRdb ran MiXCR on the PCR reads and lists one entry per CDR3 protein. Of 450,000 to 700,000 distinct CDR3 sequences listed, 25% to 30% were seen once; the top ten hold about 35%. This sample comprised PBMCs, obtained before TCRalphabeta/CD19-depleted stem cell transplant. The receptors come from a boy under two years old with Wiskott-Aldrich syndrome, due to receive a stem cell transplant.

This clonotype appeared a few times. V and J are TRBV7-9 and TRBJ2-5, with TRBD2 matching 13 bases. Germline lookup yields CDR1 SEHNR and CDR2 FQNEAQ (reference sequence). The CDR3 is 14 residues long. The J segment lost 3 bases and the V segment lost 8 bases, leaving 3 bases of the junction unmatched. The CDR3: CASRGTSGKETQYF. Written as DNA, the CDR3 is TGTGCCAGCCGCGGGACTAGCGGGAAAGAGACCCAGTACTTC.

This clonotype has more than one count but fewer than ten. The chain carries TRBV10-3 and TRBJ1-1; no clear D. From germline, CDR1 is ENHRY and CDR2 SYGVKD. The length of the CDR3 is 14 residues. V was cut by 7 bases and J by 0 bases, with 12 bases left in between. The CDR3 DNA reads TGTGCCATCAAAGGCAGAATCATGAACACTGAAGCTTTCTTT. Encoded protein: CAIKGRIMNTEAFF.

The table lists this clonotype with a few counts. The CDR3: CASSLAERGRDEQFF. CDR3 DNA sequence: TGCGCCAGCAGCTTGGCCGAGAGGGGTAGAGATGAGCAGTTCTTC. The chain employs TRBV5-1 and TRBJ2-1; D could derive from TRBD1 or TRBD2 (5 bases each). There are 15 residues in the CDR3. The ends were cut back, 0 bases at V and 8 bases at J, with 15 bases in the middle. Germline CDR1 and CDR2: SGHRS and YFSETQ.

The CDR3 protein is CASSLHSGSNNEQFF. The DNA of the CDR3 is TGTGCCAGCAGCCTCCATAGCGGGAGCAACAATGAGCAGTTCTTC. The chain employs TRBV11-3 and TRBJ2-1, with TRBD2 identical over 9 bases. V lost 5 bases and J lost 5; bases outside the gene matches: 7. The CDR3 runs 15 residues. Germline V gene lookup returns CDR1 SGHNT and CDR2 YENEEA.

The CDR3 spells CASSLMGQPNEQFF. CDR3 nucleotide sequence: TGTGCCAGCAGCTTGATGGGACAGCCCAATGAGCAGTTCTTC. V usage is TRBV5-6 and J usage is TRBJ2-1, with TRBD1 identical over 7 bases. The V segment lost 1 base and the J segment 6 bases; nucleotides outside the gene matches: 4. This CDR3 has 14 residues. The germline V gene has CDR1 SGHDT and CDR2 YYEEEE.

Only a few counts were recorded for this clonotype. The chain has TRBV12-3 or TRBV12-4 and TRBJ2-1; D is uncertain. The CDR3 runs to 15 residues. The ends were cut back, 3 bases at V and 7 bases at J, with 16 bases in the middle. CDR3 loop: CASSFMWTHQNEQFF. The CDR3, as DNA: TGTGCCAGCAGTTTTATGTGGACCCACCAGAATGAGCAGTTCTTC.

This sequence joins TRBV7-8 and TRBJ2-7, with D hard to call. V lost 3 bases and J 2 bases, leaving 14 bases between the germline ends. The length of the CDR3 is 15 residues. Germline CDR1 SGHVS, CDR2 FQNEAQ. The CDR3 sequence is CASSFAGATTYEQYF. CDR3 sequence (DNA): TGTGCCAGCAGCTTTGCAGGAGCCACGACCTACGAGCAGTACTTC.

This sequence joins TRBV6-6 and TRBJ2-6; D gene uncertain. The V gene's germline CDR1 is MNHNY and CDR2 SVGAGI (reference sequence). V was pared by 7 bases and J by 2 bases, with 6 bases between. This CDR3 is 13 amino acids long. As DNA, the CDR3 is TGTGCCAGCAATGAGCCTGGGGCCAACGTCCTGACTTTC. Translated: CASNEPGANVLTF.

CDR3 DNA: TGCAGTGCTAGTGTTGAGGGGCCCGGAAACACCATATATTTT. Its protein product is CSASVEGPGNTIYF. The V gene is TRBV20-1, the J gene TRBJ1-3, with D perhaps TRBD1 (5 bases). V lost 3 bases, J lost 4 bases, and 13 bases lay in between. Per the germline V gene, CDR1 is DFQATT and CDR2 is SNEGSKA (reference sequence). The CDR3 totals 14 residues.

Here the CDR3 reads CSAWTGVGYTF. The CDR3, as DNA: TGCAGCGCTTGGACAGGGGTTGGCTACACCTTC. This chain links TRBV29-1 with TRBJ1-2; TRBD1 matches at 9 bases. The germline V gene has CDR1 SQVTM and CDR2 ANQGSEA. V was pared by 7 bases and J by 7 bases, with 4 bases of the junction left unmatched. This CDR3 has 11 residues. The whole variable domain, filled in from reference TRBV29-1 and TRBJ1-2, reads SAVISQKPSRDICQRGTSLTIQCQVDSQVTMMFWYRQQPGQSLTLIATANQGSEATYESGFVIDKFPISRPNLTFSTLTVSNMSPEDSSIYLCSAWTGVGYTFGSGTRLTVV.

In this sample, this clonotype turned up a few times. This chain links TRBV5-1 with TRBJ2-7, with a tentative D call TRBD2 (6 bases). This CDR3 is 15 amino acids long. CDR1 and CDR2 from the germline V gene are SGHRS and YFSETQ. V was cut by 3 bases and J by 0 bases, with 13 bases left in between. The CDR3 sequence is CASSSEGRSSYEQYF. In nucleotides, the CDR3 is TGCGCCAGCAGCTCGGAGGGGAGAAGCTCCTACGAGCAGTACTTC.